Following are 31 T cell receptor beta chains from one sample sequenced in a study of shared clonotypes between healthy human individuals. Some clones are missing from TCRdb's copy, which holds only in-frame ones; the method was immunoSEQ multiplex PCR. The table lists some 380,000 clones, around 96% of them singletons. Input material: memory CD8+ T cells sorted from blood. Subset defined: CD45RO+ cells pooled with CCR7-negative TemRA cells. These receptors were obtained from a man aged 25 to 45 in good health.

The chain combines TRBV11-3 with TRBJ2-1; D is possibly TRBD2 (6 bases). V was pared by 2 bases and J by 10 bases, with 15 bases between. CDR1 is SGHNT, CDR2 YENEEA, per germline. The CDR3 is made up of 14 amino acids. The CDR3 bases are TGTGCCAGCAGCTTATCGGGAGTTTCTAACGAGCAGTTCTTC. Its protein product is CASSLSGVSNEQFF.

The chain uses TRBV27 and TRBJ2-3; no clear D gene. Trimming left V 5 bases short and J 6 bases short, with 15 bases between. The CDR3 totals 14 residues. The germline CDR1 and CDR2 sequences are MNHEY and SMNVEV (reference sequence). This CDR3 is CASSNRAQQDTQYF. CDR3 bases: TGTGCCAGCAGTAACCGGGCCCAGCAGGATACGCAGTATTTT.

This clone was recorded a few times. CDR3: CASSAGPIGRNYGYTF. In nucleotides, the CDR3 is TGTGCCAGCAGTGCAGGACCAATCGGACGGAACTATGGCTACACCTTC. The chain joins TRBV6-1 to TRBJ1-2; no reliable D call. The V end was cut by 4 bases, the J end by 2 bases, with 17 bases between. Germline-derived CDR1 and CDR2 are MNHNS and SASEGT. The CDR3 has 16 amino acids.

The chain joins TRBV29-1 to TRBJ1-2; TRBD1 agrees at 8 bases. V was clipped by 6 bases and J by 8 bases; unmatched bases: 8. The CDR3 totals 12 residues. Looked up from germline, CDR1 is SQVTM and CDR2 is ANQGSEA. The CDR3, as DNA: TGCAGCGTCAACGGACAGGGTTGGGGCTACACCTTC. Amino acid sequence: CSVNGQGWGYTF.

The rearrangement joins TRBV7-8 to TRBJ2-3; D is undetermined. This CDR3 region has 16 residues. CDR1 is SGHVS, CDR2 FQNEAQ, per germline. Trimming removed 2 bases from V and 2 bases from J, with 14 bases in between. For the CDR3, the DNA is TGTGCCAGCAGCTTATCGTACTCAGGAGACACAGATACGCAGTATTTT. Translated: CASSLSYSGDTDTQYF.

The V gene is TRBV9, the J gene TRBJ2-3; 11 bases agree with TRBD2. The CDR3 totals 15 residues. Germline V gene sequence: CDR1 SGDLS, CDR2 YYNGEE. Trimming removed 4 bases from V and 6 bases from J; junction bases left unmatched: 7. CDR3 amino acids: CASSPGTSGPDTQYF. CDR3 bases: TGTGCCAGCAGCCCTGGGACTAGCGGTCCGGATACGCAGTATTTT.

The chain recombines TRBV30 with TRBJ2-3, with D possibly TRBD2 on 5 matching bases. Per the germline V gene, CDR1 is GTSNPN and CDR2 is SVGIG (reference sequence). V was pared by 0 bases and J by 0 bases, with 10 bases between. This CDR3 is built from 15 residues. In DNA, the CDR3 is TGTGCCTGGAGTGTAATCGGCGGGAGCACAGATACGCAGTATTTT. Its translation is CAWSVIGGSTDTQYF.

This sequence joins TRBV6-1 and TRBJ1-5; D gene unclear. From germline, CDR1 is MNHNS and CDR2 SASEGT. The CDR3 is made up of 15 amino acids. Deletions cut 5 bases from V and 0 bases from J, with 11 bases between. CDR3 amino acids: CASSPGLFSNQPQHF. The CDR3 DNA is TGTGCCAGCAGTCCCGGACTTTTTAGCAATCAGCCCCAGCATTTT.

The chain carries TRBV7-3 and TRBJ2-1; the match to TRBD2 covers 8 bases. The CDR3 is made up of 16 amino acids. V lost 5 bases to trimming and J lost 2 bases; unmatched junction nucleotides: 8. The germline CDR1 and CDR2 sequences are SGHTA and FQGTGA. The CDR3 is CASSLAPGLAYNEQFF. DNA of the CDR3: TGTGCCAGCAGCCTAGCGCCGGGACTAGCCTACAATGAGCAGTTCTTC.

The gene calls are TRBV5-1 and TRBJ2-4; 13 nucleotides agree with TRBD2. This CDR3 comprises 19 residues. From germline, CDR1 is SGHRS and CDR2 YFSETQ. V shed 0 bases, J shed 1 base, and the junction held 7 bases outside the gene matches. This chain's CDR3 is CASSLGLAGGLSAKNIQYF. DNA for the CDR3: TGCGCCAGCAGCTTGGGACTAGCGGGAGGTCTAAGCGCCAAAAACATTCAGTACTTC.

The CDR3 is CASSFRPRGVPGLAAGELFF. As DNA, the CDR3 is TGTGCCAGCAGTTTTCGCCCGCGAGGGGTACCGGGACTAGCGGCCGGGGAGCTGTTTTTT. The chain links TRBV27 to TRBJ2-2, with 11 bases aligning to TRBD2. Germline V gene lookup returns CDR1 MNHEY and CDR2 SMNVEV (reference sequence). After removal of 3 bases from V and 6 bases from J, the junction contained 18 bases not matched to a gene. The CDR3 is made up of 20 amino acids.

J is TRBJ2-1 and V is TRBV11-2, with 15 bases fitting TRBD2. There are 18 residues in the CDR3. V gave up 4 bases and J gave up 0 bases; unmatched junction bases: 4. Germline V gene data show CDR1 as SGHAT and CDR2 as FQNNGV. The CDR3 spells CASSSGTSGGSSYNEQFF. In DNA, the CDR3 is TGTGCCAGCAGCTCCGGGACTAGCGGGGGGAGCTCCTACAATGAGCAGTTCTTC.

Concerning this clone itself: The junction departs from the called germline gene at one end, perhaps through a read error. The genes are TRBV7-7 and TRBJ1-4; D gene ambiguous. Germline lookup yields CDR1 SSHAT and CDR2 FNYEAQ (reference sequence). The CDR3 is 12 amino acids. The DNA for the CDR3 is TGTGCTAGCAGCTTAGGTAATGAAAAACTGTTTTTT. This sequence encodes CASSLGNEKLFF.

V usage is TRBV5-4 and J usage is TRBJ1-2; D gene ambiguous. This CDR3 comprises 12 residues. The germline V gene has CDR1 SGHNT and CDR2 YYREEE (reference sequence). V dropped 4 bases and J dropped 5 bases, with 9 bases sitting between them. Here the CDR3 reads CASSLTDYGYTF. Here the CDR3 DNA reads TGTGCCAGCAGCCTGACGGATTATGGCTACACCTTC.

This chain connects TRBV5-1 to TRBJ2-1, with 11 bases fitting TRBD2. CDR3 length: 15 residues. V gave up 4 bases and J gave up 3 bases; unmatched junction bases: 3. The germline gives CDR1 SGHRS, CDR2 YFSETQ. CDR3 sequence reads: CASSTGLAVYNEQFF. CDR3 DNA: TGCGCCAGCAGCACGGGACTAGCGGTCTACAATGAGCAGTTCTTC.

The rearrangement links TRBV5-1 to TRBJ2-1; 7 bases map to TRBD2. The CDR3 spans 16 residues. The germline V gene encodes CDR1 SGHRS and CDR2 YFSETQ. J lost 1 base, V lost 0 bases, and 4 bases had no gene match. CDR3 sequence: CASSLASGRSYNEQFF. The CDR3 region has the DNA TGCGCCAGCAGCTTGGCATCCGGGAGGTCCTACAATGAGCAGTTCTTC.

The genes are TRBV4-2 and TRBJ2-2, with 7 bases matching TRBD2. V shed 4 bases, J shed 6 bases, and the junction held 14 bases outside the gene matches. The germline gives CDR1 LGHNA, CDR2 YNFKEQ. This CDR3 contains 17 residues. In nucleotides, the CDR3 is TGTGCCAGCAGCCCCAACGGAATCCGGGACTACCCCGGGGAGCTGTTTTTT. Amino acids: CASSPNGIRDYPGELFF.

CDR3 loop: CASSPSPSTDTQYF. The CDR3 DNA is TGTGCCAGCAGCCCCAGTCCTAGCACAGATACGCAGTATTTT. The V gene is TRBV7-3, the J gene TRBJ2-3; D is uncertain. The V end lost 5 bases, the J end lost 0 bases, and 9 bases lay between the germline ends. The CDR3 totals 14 residues. CDR1 is SGHTA, CDR2 FQGTGA, per germline. Full variable domain (missing parts from reference TRBV7-3 and TRBJ2-3): GAGVSQTPSNKVTEKGKYVELRCDPISGHTALYWYRQSLGQGPEFLIYFQGTGAADDSGLPNDRFFAVRPEGSVSTLKIQRTERGDSAVYLCASSPSPSTDTQYFGPGTRLTVL.

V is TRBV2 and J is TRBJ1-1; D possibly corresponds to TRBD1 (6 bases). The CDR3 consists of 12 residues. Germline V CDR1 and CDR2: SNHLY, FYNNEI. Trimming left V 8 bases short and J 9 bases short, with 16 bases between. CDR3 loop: CASGGDRMKAFF. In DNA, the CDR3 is TGTGCCAGCGGGGGCGACAGGATGAAAGCTTTCTTT.

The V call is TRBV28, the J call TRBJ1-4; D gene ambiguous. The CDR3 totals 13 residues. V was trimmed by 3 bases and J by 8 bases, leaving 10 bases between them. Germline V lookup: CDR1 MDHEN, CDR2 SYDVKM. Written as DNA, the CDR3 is TGTGCCAGCAGTTTCTTTAACGGGGAAAAACTGTTTTTT. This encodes CASSFFNGEKLFF.

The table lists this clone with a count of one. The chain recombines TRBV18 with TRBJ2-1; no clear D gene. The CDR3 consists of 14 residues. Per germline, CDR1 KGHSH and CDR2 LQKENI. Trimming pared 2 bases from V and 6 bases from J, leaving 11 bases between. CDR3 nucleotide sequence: TGTGCCAGCTCACCAGTGGGCGGCGGCAATGAGCAGTTCTTC. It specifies CASSPVGGGNEQFF. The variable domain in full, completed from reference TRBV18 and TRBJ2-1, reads NAGVMQNPRHLVRRRGQEARLRCSPMKGHSHVYWYRQLPEEGLKFMVYLQKENIIDESGMPKERFSAEFPKEGPSILRIQQVVRGDSAAYFCASSPVGGGNEQFFGPGTRLTVL.

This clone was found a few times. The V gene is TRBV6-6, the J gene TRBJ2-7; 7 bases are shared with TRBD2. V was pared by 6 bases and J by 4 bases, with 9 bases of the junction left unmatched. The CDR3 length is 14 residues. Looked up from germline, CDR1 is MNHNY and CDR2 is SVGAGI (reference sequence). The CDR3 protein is CASRFFAGEYEQYF. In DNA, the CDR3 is TGTGCCAGCAGGTTCTTTGCGGGAGAATACGAGCAGTACTTC.

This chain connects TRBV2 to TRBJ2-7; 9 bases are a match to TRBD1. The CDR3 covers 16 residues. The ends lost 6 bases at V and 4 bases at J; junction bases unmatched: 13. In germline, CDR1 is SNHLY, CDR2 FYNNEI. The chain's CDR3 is CASRVNRGPGSYEQYF. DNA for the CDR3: TGTGCCAGCAGGGTTAACAGGGGGCCGGGGTCGTACGAGCAGTACTTC.

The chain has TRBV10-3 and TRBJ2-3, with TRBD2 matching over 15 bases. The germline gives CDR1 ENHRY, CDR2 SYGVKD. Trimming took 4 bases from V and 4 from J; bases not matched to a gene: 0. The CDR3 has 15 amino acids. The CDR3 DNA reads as TGTGCCATCAGTGGGACTAGCGGGAGGGCAGATACGCAGTATTTT. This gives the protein CAISGTSGRADTQYF.

The CDR3 sequence: CASTQTGIYGYTF. The CDR3 DNA reads as TGTGCCAGCACACAGACAGGGATCTATGGCTACACCTTC. This chain joins TRBV6-5 and TRBJ1-2; 7 bases map to TRBD1. This CDR3 has 13 residues. J lost 4 bases, V lost 7 bases, and 6 bases had no gene match. Germline CDR1 is MNHEY and CDR2 is SVGAGI.

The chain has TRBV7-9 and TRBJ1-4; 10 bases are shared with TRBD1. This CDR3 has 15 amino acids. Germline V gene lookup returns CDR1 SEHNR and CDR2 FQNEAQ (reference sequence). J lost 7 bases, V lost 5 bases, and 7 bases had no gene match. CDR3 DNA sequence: TGTGCCAGCAGCCCCGGGACAGGGGCGCCTGAAAAACTGTTTTTT. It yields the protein CASSPGTGAPEKLFF.

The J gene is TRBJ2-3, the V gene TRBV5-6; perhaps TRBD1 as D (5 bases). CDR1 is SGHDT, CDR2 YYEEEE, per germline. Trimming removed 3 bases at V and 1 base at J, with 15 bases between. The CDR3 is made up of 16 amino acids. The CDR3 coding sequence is TGTGCCAGCAGCTCCTTCAGGGAAACAGGCACAGATACGCAGTATTTT. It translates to CASSSFRETGTDTQYF.

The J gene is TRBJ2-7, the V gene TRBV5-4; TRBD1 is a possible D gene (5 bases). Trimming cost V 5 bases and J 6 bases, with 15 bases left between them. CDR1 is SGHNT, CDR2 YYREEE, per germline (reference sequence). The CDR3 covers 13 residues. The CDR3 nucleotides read TGTGCCAGCAGTTCAACCCAGGGTCGCGAGCAGTACTTC. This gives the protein CASSSTQGREQYF.

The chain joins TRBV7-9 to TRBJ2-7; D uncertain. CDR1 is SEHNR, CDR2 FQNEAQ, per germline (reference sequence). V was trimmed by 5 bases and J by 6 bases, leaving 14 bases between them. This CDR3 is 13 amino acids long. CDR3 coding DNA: TGTGCCAGCAGCGAAGCGAATGTTGGCGAGCAGTACTTC. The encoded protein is CASSEANVGEQYF.

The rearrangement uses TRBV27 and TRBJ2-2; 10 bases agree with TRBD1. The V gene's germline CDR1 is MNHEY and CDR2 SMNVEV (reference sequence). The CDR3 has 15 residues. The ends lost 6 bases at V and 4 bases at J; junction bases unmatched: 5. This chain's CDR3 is CASSPWDRGTGELFF. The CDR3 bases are TGTGCCAGCAGCCCGTGGGACAGGGGCACCGGGGAGCTGTTTTTT.

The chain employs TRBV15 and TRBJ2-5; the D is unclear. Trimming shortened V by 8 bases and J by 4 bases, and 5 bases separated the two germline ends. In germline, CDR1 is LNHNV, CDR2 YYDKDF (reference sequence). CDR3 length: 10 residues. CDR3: CATGLETQYF. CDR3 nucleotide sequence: TGTGCCACCGGCTTAGAGACCCAGTACTTC.